This TCR beta chain is drawn from a study of CD8+CD57+ T cells in acquired aplastic anemia. The CDR3 loop spans 15 amino acids. CDR1 is SGDLS and CDR2 is YYNGEE in the germline V gene. With respect to this clonotype: At one boundary the junction diverges from the germline segment, which might be a read error.

TCR beta VDJ and CDR3 profiling used genomic DNA as template. TCRdb passed the reads through MiXCR, listing each CDR3 protein once. Here the sample spans 250,000 to 300,000 distinct CDR3 sequences, approximately 57% being singletons. Sequencing input: sorted CD4+, CD8+, or CD8+CD57+ T cells (not recorded which) from PBMCs. This chain uses TRBV9 with TRBJ1-2; TRBD1 matches 9 bases. The clonotype originates from a human donor with severe aplastic anemia or a healthy control (not recorded which). CDR3 in DNA: TGTGCCAGCAACGTAGAGGGACAGGGAAGCTATGGCTACACCTTC. Protein sequence: CASNVEGQGSYGYTF.